The source of this TCR beta chain is a study of human T cells and chemical hapten exposure. MiXCR was run by TCRdb on the RACE reads, yielding one entry per CDR3 protein. This sample has approximately 350,000 distinct CDR3 sequences; under 6.5% occur once, and the top ten carry around 5.8%. The time point: patch test 2, 6 weeks after DPC sensitization. Treatment indicated: therapeutic diphenylcyclopropenone sensitization with weekly scalp DPC. This clonotype was detected a few times. CDR3 length: 17 amino acids. Germline lookup yields CDR1 LGHNA and CDR2 YSLEER. V was trimmed by 8 bases and J by 4 bases, leaving 21 bases between them.

The source was whole blood, collected in connection with sensitization to the hapten diphenylcyclopropenone (DPC). This chain uses TRBV4-3 with TRBJ2-6, with D perhaps TRBD1 (6 bases). This receptor was identified in a woman between 18 and 30 years old with alopecia areata. Some clones in this sample may be carry-over from other donors' samples. CDR3 loop: CASEKQGPSLGANVLTF. The CDR3 DNA follows: TGCGCCAGCGAAAAACAGGGCCCCTCGTTGGGGGCCAACGTCCTGACTTTC.